Sequencing of this T cell receptor (beta chain) was carried out in a study of cytotoxic CD8 clonotypes in ibrutinib-treated CLL. On the study more broadly: Sample averages reached around 270,000 productive templates and over 85,000 productive rearrangements. Study-level findings and limits: Public clonotypes were seen rarely and were contracted or stable on treatment. Progressing patients had sampling times that differed from those of sustained-remission patients.

Relative to its sample, this clone is medium-sized (0.01 to 0.1%). Its target is unknown. CDR3 length: 16 amino acids. Data came from immunoSEQ multiplex PCR; TCRdb stores just in-frame clones and leaves some out. The sample holds about 140,000 clones, approximately 90% seen once. Approximately 2 micrograms of genomic DNA came from cryopreserved PBMCs for TCR beta libraries. The rearrangement uses TRBV21-1 and TRBJ1-4; the DNA was not compared with TRBD1, the D call given in the table. TRBV21-1 counts as a pseudogene. Specimen: PBMCs, collected after 12 months of ibrutinib treatment. The source of this sequence is a human donor with chronic lymphocytic leukemia. In DNA, the CDR3 is TGTGCCAGCAGCAAACGAAGGACAGGGTTGAGAGAAAAACTGTTTTTT. Translation: CASSKRRTGLREKLFF.